Sequencing of this T cell receptor beta chain was carried out in a study of OX40 agonist ivuxolimab in advanced cancers. The CDR3 totals 18 residues. Germline CDR1 and CDR2: SEHNR and FQNEAQ (reference sequence). Trimming cost V 6 bases and J 5 bases; bases outside gene matches: 13. Study-wide findings and caveats: Dosing at 0.1 to 3.0 mg/kg was accompanied by clonal expansion of CD4+ and CD8+ blood T cells by week 6.

For this clone: The target antigen is unknown.

TCRdb's table, derived via immunoSEQ multiplex PCR, lists solely in-frame clones and lacks some. The sample has tens of thousands of clones; over 85% are singletons. Sequenced material: CD4+ or CD8+ T cells sorted from blood, taken in a trial of the OX40 agonist ivuxolimab. This sequence originates from an adult with an advanced solid tumor such as melanoma, head and neck, liver or kidney cancer. V is TRBV7-9 and J is TRBJ1-4; 12 bases fit TRBD1. DNA of the CDR3: TGTGCCAGCAGTGGAACCGGGACAGGGGGCGGTGAAAATGAAAAACTGTTTTTT. Amino acids: CASSGTGTGGGENEKLFF.